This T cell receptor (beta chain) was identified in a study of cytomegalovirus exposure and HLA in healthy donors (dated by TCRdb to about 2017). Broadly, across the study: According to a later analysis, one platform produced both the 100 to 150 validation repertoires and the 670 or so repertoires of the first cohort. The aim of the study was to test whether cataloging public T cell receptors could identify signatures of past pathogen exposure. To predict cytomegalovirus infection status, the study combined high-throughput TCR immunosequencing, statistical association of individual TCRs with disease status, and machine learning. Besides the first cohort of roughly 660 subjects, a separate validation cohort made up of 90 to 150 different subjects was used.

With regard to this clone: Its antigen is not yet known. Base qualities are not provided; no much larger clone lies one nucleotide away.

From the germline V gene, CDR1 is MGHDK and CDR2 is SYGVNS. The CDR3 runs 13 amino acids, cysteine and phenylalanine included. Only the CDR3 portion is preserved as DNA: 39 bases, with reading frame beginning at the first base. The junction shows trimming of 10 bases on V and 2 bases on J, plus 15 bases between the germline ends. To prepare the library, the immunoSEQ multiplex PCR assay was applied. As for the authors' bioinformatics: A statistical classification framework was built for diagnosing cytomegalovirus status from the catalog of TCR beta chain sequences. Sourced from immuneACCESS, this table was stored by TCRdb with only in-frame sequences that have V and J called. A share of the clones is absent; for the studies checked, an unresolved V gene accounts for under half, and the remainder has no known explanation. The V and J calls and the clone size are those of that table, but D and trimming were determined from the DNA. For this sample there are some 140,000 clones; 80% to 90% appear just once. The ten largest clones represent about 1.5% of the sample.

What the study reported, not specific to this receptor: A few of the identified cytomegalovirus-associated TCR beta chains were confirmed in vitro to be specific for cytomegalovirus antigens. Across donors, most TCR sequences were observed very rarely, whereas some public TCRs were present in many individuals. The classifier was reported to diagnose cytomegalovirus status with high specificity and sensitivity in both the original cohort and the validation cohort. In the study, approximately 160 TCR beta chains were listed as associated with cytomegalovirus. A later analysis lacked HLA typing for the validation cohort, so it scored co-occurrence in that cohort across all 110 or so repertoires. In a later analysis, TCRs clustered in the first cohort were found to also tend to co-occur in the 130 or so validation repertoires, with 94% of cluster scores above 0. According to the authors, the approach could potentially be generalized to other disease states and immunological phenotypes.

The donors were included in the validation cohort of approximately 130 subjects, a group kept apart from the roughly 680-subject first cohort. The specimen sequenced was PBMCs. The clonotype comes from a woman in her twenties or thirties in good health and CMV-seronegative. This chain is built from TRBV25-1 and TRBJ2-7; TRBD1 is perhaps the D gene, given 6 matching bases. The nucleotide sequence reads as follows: TGTGCCACCAGGAGGACAGCCACCTACGAGCAGTACTTC. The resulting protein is CATRRTATYEQYF.